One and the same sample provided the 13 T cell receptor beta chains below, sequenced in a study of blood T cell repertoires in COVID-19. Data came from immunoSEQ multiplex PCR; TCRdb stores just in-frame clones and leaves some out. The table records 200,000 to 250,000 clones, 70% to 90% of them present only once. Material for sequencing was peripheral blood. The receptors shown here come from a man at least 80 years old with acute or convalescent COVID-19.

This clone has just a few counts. CDR3 region: CASSPGTGTHTTNEKLFF. The CDR3 coding sequence is TGTGCCAGCAGCCCTGGGACAGGAACCCATACAACTAATGAAAAACTGTTTTTT. The J gene is TRBJ1-4, the V gene TRBV3-1 (or the pseudogene TRBV3-2); 8 bases are a match to TRBD1. The CDR3 is 18 residues long. Germline CDR1 is LGHDT and CDR2 is YNNKEL (reference sequence). With 4 bases clipped from V and 0 bases from J, the junction kept 10 bases outside the gene matches.

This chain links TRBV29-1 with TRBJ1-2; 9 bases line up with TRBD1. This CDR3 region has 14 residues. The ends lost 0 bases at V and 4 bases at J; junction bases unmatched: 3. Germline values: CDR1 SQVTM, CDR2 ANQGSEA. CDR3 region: CSVEDRGQGYGYTF. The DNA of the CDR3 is TGCAGCGTTGAAGACCGGGGACAGGGCTATGGCTACACCTTC.

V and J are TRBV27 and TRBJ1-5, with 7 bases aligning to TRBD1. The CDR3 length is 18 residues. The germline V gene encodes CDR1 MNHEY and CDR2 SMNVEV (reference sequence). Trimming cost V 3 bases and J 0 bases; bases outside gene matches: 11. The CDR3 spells CASSLKGARGYSNQPQHF. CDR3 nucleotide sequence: TGTGCCAGCAGTTTGAAGGGGGCTAGGGGGTATAGCAATCAGCCCCAGCATTTT.

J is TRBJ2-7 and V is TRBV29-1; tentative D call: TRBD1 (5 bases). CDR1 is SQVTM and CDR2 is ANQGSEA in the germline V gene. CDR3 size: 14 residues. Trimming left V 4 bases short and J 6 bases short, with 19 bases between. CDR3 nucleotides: TGCAGCGTTGTTATAACGACAGCCGGGTCCGAGCAGTACTTC. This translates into CSVVITTAGSEQYF.

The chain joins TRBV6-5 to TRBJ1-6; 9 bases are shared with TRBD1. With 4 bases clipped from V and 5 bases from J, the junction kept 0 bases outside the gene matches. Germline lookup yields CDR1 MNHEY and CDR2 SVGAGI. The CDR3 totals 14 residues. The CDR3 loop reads CASSWTGDNSPLHF. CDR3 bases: TGTGCCAGCAGTTGGACAGGGGATAATTCACCCCTCCACTTT.

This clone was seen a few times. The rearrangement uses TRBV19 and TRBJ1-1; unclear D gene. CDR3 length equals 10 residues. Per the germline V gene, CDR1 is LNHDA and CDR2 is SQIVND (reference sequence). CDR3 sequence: CATRNTEAFF. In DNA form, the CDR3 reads TGTGCGACAAGGAACACTGAAGCTTTCTTT.

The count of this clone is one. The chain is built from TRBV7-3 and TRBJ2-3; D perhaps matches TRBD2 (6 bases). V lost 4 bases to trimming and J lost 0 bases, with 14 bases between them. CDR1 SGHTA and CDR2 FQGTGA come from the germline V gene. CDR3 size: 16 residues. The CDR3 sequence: CASSSGSGHSTDTQYF. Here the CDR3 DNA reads TGTGCCAGCAGCTCAGGAAGCGGGCATAGCACAGATACGCAGTATTTT.

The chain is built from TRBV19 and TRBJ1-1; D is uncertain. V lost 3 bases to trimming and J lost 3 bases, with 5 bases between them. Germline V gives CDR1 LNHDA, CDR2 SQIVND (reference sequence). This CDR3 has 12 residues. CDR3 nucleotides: TGTGCCAGTAGTATTCAGGACACTGAAGCTTTCTTT. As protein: CASSIQDTEAFF.

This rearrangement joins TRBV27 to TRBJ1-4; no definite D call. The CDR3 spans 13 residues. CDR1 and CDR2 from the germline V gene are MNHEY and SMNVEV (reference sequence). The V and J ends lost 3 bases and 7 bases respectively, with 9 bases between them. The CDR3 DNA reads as TGTGCCAGCAGTTTTGTACACGCTGAAAAACTGTTTTTT. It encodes CASSFVHAEKLFF.

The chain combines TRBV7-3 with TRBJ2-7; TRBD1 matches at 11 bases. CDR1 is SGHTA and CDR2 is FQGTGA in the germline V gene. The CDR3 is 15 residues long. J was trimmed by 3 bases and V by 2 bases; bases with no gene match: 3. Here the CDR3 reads CASSLGTGGDYEQYF. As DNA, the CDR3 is TGTGCCAGCAGCTTAGGGACAGGGGGGGACTACGAGCAGTACTTC.

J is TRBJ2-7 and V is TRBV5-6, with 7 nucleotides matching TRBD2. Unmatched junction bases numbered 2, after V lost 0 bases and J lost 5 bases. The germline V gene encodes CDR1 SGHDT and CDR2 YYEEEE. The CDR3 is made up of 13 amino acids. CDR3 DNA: TGTGCCAGCAGCTTGGAGGGACTACACGAGCAGTACTTC. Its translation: CASSLEGLHEQYF.

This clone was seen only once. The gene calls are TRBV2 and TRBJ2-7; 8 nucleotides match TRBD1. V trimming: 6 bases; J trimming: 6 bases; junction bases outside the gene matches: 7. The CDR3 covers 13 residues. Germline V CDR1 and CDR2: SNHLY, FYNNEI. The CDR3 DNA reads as TGTGCCAGCAGGGACAGGGCAGTGAGCGAGCAGTACTTC. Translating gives CASRDRAVSEQYF. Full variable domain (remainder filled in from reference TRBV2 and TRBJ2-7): EPEVTQTPSHQVTQMGQEVILRCVPISNHLYFYWYRQILGQKVEFLVSFYNNEISEKSEIFDDQFSVERPDGSNFTLKIRSTKLEDSAMYFCASRDRAVSEQYFGPGTRLTVT.

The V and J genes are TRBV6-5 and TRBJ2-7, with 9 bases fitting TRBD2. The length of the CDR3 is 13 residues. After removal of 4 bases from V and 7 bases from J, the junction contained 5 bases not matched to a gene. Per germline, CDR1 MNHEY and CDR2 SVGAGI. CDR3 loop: CASSSLTSGEQYF. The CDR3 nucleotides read TGTGCCAGCAGTTCCCTTACTAGCGGGGAGCAGTACTTC.